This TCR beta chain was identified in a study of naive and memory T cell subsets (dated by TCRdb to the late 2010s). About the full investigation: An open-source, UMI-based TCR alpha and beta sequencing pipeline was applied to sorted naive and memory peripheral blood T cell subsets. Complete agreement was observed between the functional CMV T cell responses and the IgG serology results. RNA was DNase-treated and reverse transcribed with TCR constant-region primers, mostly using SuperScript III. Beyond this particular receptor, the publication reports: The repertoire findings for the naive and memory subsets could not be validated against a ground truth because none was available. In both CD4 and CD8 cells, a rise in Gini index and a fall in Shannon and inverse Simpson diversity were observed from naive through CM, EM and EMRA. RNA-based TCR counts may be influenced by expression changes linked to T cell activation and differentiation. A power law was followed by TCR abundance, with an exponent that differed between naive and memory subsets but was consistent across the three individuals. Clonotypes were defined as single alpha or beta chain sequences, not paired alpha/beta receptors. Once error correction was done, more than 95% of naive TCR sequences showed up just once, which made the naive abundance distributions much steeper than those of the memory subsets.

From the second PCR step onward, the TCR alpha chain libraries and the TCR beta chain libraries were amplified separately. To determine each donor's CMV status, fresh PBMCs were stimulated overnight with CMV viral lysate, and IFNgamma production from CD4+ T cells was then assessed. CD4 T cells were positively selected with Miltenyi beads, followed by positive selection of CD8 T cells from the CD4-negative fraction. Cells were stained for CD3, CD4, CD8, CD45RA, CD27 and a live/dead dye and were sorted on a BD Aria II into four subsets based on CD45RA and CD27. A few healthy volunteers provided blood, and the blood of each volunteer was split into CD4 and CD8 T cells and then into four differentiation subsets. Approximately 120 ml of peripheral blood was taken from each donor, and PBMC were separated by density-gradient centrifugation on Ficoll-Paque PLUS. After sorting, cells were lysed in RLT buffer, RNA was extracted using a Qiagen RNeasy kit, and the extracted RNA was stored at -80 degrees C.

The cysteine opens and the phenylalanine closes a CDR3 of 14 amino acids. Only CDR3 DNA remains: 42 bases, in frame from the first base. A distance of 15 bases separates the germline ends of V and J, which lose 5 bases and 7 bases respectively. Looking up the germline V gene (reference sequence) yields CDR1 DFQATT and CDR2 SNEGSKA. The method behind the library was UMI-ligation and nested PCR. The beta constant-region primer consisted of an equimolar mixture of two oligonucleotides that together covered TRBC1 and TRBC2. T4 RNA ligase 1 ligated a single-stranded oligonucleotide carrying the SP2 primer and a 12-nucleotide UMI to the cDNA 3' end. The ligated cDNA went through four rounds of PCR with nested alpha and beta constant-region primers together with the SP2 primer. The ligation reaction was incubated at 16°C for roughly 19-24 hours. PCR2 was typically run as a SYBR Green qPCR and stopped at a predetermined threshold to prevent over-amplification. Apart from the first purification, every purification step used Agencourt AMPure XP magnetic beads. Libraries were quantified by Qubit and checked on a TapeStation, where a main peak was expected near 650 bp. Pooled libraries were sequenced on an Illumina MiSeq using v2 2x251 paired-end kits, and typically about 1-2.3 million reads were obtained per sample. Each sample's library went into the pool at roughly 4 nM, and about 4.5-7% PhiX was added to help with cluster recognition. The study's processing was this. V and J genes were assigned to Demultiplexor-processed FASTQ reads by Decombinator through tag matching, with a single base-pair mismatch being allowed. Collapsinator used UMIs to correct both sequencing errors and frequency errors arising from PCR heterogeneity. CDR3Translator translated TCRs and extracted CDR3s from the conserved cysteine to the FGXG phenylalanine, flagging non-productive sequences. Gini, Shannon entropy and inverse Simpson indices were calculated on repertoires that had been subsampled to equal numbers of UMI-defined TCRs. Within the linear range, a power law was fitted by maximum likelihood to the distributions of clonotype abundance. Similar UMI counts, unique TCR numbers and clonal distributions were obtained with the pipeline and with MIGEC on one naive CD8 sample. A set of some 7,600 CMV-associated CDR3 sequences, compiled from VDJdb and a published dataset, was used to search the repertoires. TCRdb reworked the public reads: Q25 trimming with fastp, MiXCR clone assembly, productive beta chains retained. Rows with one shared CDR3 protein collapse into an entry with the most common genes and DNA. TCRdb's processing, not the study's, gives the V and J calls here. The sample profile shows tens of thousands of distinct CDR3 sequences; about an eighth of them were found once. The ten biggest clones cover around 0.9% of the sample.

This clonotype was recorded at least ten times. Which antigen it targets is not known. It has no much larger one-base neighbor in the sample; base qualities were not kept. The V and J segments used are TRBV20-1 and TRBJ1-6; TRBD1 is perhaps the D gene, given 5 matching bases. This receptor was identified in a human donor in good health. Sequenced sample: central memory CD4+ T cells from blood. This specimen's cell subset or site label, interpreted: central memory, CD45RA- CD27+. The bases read TGCAGTGCTCATAAGGACATATTGAATTCACCCCTCCACTTT. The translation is CSAHKDILNSPLHF.